This TCR beta chain was observed in a study of T cells after yellow fever vaccination. Study-wide results and limits: Booster sampling recovered most clones from primary vaccination (approximately 96% CD4, 88% CD8). Any FACS-sorted repertoire could hold abundant clonotypes that contaminate it from the bulk population.

It was through 5'RACE template switching that TCR cDNA was made, with a universal primer site and UMIs added. MiXCR was run by TCRdb on the 5' RACE reads, yielding one entry per CDR3 protein. The sample consists of about 310,000 distinct CDR3 sequences, less than 4.5% of them appearing once. This clonotype was counted at least ten times. The antigen remains undetermined. Germline V gene data show CDR1 as SGHDN and CDR2 as FVKESK. The CDR3 sequence is 14 residues long. The ends were cut back, 6 bases at V and 1 base at J, with 12 bases in the middle. V usage is TRBV14 and J usage is TRBJ1-1; D may be TRBD1 (6 bases). The receptor comes from a man aged 18 to 30 who received the YFV17D yellow fever vaccine. The specimen comprised PBMCs, sampled on the day of the yellow fever booster vaccination. CDR3 in amino acids: CASSPQGQNTEAFF. In nucleotides, the CDR3 is TGTGCCAGCAGTCCGCAGGGGCAGAACACTGAAGCTTTCTTT. Combining the CDR3 with reference TRBV14 and TRBJ1-1 gives the whole variable domain EAGVTQFPSHSVIEKGQTVTLRCDPISGHDNLYWYRRVMGKEIKFLLHFVKESKQDESGMPNNRFLAERTGGTYSTLKVQPAELEDSGVYFCASSPQGQNTEAFFGQGTRLTVV.